The 12 T cell receptor beta chains presented below share a single source sample, sequenced in a study of CD8 T cells in Susac syndrome. An amount of RNA that ranged from roughly 0.5 to 1 ug was reverse transcribed with random hexamers. TCRdb ran MiXCR on the immunoSEQ multiplex PCR reads and lists one entry per CDR3 protein. This sample carries around 100,000 distinct CDR3 sequences, 95% of them seen once, and the ten largest clones take less than 0.35%. The sample was CD8+ T cells from PBMCs. The origin of the receptors is a human donor with Susac syndrome.

V and J are TRBV20-1 and TRBJ2-2, with D possibly TRBD1 on 5 matching bases. Germline CDR1 and CDR2: DFQATT and SNEGSKA (reference sequence). This CDR3 has 13 amino acids. Trimming removed 2 bases from V and 4 bases from J, with 8 bases in between. In DNA, the CDR3 is TGCAGTGCTAGACCCAGGGTCACCGGGGAGCTGTTTTTT. Protein sequence: CSARPRVTGELFF.

V and J are TRBV3-1 and TRBJ2-7; D is uncertain. The CDR3 is 13 amino acids. CDR1 is LGHDT and CDR2 is YNNKEL in the germline V gene (reference sequence). Trimming took 1 base from V and 7 from J, leaving 11 bases between them. The CDR3 here is CASSQGTPLEQYF. The CDR3 nucleotides read TGTGCCAGCAGCCAAGGGACGCCTCTGGAGCAGTACTTC.

V is TRBV2 and J is TRBJ1-5, with a weak D call TRBD1 (5 bases). There are 15 residues in the CDR3. Between the trimmed V and J ends, which lost 5 bases and 2 bases, there was a span of 13 bases. Germline CDR1 is SNHLY and CDR2 is FYNNEI. In DNA form, the CDR3 reads TGTGCCAGCAGTTACGGGGGAGGCGGCAATCAGCCCCAGCATTTT. Amino acids: CASSYGGGGNQPQHF.

The chain has TRBV7-9 and TRBJ2-7; 7 nucleotides agree with TRBD2. The CDR3 totals 14 residues. V shed 5 bases, J shed 0 bases, and the junction held 4 bases outside the gene matches. CDR1 is SEHNR, CDR2 FQNEAQ, per germline (reference sequence). CDR3 region: CASSPGRDSYEQYF. CDR3 in DNA: TGTGCCAGCAGCCCAGGGAGGGACTCCTACGAGCAGTACTTC.

This rearrangement joins TRBV7-3 to TRBJ2-5; TRBD2 might be the D (5 bases). Germline V CDR1 and CDR2: SGHTA, FQGTGA. The CDR3 runs 14 residues. Between the trimmed V and J ends, which lost 5 bases and 2 bases, there was a span of 12 bases. The DNA of the CDR3 is TGTGCCAGCAGCCCAGGAGGAGCGCAAGAGACCCAGTACTTC. This gives the protein CASSPGGAQETQYF.

This chain joins TRBV20-1 and TRBJ2-1; D not certain. Germline lookup yields CDR1 DFQATT and CDR2 SNEGSKA (reference sequence). This CDR3 has 11 amino acids. Deletions cut 0 bases from V and 10 bases from J, with 7 bases between. The CDR3 region is CSARDLYEQFF. The CDR3 DNA follows: TGCAGTGCTAGAGATTTATACGAGCAGTTCTTC.

The genes are TRBV7-9 and TRBJ2-7; possibly TRBD1 for D (5 bases). Per the germline V gene, CDR1 is SEHNR and CDR2 is FQNEAQ (reference sequence). The CDR3 spans 13 residues. V gave up 3 bases and J gave up 1 base, with 7 bases separating them. This CDR3 reads CASSFQGSYEQYF. In DNA, the CDR3 is TGTGCCAGCAGCTTCCAGGGATCCTACGAGCAGTACTTC. The variable domain in full, with the rest retrieved from reference TRBV7-9 and TRBJ2-7, is DTGVSQNPRHKITKRGQNVTFRCDPISEHNRLYWYRQTLGQGPEFLTYFQNEAQLEKSRLLSDRFSAERPKGSFSTLEIQRTEQGDSAMYLCASSFQGSYEQYFGPGTRLTVT.

This clonotype was seen only a few times. The chain joins TRBV13 to TRBJ2-6, with TRBD1 identical over 8 bases. Germline V CDR1 and CDR2: PRHDT, FYEKMQ (reference sequence). With 6 bases clipped from V and 3 bases from J, the junction kept 10 bases outside the gene matches. This CDR3 spans 17 amino acids. The DNA for the CDR3 is TGTGCCAGCAGTCCACAGGGGGTACGGGGTGGGGCCAACGTCCTGACTTTC. Its protein is CASSPQGVRGGANVLTF.

The chain is built from TRBV29-1 and TRBJ2-6, with TRBD1 matching 7 bases. The CDR3 contains 15 residues. In germline, CDR1 is SQVTM, CDR2 ANQGSEA. The trim removed 4 bases at V and 1 base at J, leaving 4 bases unmatched. The CDR3 reads CSVAQGISGANVLTF. The CDR3, as DNA: TGCAGCGTTGCACAGGGGATATCTGGGGCCAACGTCCTGACTTTC.

This rearrangement joins TRBV27 to TRBJ2-1; 7 bases line up with TRBD2. The germline V gene has CDR1 MNHEY and CDR2 SMNVEV (reference sequence). This CDR3 has 14 residues. Losses at the gene ends were 3 bases for V and 7 bases for J; bases not matched to a gene: 6. The CDR3 DNA reads TGTGCCAGCAGTTTTTTGGAGGGAGGGAATGAGCAGTTCTTC. Translating gives CASSFLEGGNEQFF.

The chain combines TRBV6-5 with TRBJ1-2; D is ambiguous. In germline, CDR1 is MNHEY, CDR2 SVGAGI. The CDR3 is 15 amino acids. V was clipped by 0 bases and J by 2 bases, with 10 bases between them. CDR3 protein: CASSYSGETNYGYTF. The CDR3 nucleotides read TGTGCCAGCAGTTACTCGGGCGAGACAAACTATGGCTACACCTTC.

A single count supports this clonotype. The rearrangement uses TRBV29-1 and TRBJ2-1, with TRBD2 matching 9 bases. The V gene's germline CDR1 is SQVTM and CDR2 ANQGSEA. V lost 7 bases to trimming and J lost 4 bases; unmatched junction nucleotides: 5. The CDR3 runs to 13 residues. The CDR3 loop is CSGRSGGYNEQFF. Here the CDR3 DNA reads TGCAGCGGCCGAAGCGGGGGGTACAATGAGCAGTTCTTC.